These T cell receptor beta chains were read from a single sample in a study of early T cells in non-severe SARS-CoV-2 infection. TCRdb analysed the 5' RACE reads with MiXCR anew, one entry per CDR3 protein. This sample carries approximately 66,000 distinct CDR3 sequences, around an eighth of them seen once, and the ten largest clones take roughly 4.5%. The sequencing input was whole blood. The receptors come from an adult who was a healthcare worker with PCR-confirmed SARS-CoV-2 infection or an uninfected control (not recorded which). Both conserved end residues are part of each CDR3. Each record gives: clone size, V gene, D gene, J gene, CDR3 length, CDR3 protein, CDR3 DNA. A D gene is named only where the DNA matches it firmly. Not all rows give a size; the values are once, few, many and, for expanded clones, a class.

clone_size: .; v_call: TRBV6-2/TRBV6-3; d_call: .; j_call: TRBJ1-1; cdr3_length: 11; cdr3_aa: CASSSGDEAFF; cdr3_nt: TGTGCCAGCAGTTCAGGGGATGAAGCTTTCTTT
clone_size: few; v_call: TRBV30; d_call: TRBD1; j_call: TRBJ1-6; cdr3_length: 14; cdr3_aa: CAWKKTPGQGTLHF; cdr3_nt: TGTGCCTGGAAGAAGACGCCGGGACAGGGTACCCTCCACTTT
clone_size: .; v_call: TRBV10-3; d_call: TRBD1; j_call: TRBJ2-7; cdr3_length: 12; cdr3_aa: CATRTGGNEQYF; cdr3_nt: TGTGCCACACGGACAGGGGGAAACGAGCAGTACTTC
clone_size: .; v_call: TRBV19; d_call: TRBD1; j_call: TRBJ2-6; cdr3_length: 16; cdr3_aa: CASRDRGLAGANVLTF; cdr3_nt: TGTGCCAGCCGGGACAGGGGGCTGGCTGGGGCCAACGTCCTGACTTTC
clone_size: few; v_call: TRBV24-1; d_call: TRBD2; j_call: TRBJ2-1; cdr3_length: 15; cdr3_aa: CATSDPGLAGVAKFF; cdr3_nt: TGTGCCACCAGTGATCCTGGACTAGCGGGAGTGGCGAAGTTCTTC
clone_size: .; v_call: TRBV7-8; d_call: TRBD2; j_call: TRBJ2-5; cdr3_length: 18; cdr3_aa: CASSGGLAGHPLRKTQYF; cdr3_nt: TGTGCCAGCAGCGGAGGACTAGCGGGACACCCTTTGAGGAAGACCCAGTACTTC
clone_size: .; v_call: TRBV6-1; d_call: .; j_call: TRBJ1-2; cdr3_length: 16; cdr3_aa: CASSEEGDNWRYGYTF; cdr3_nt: TGTGCCAGCAGTGAAGAAGGAGATAACTGGCGCTATGGCTACACCTTC
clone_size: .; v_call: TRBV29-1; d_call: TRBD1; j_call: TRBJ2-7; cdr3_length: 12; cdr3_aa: CSATGDSYEQYF; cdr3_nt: TGCAGCGCGACAGGGGATTCCTACGAGCAGTACTTC
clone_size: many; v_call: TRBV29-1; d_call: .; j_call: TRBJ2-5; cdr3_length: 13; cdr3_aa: CSVEVGAQETQYF; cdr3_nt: TGCAGCGTTGAAGTAGGGGCCCAAGAGACCCAGTACTTC
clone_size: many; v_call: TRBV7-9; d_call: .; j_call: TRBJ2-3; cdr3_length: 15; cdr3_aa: CASSLDSGATDTQYF; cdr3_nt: TGTGCCAGCAGCTTAGACAGTGGCGCCACAGATACGCAGTATTTT
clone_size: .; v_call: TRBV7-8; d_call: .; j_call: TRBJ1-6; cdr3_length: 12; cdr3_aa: CASSLGAGTLHF; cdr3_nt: TGTGCCAGCAGCTTAGGGGCGGGTACCCTCCACTTT
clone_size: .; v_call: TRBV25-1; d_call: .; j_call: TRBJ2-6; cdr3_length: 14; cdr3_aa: CASSVPSGANVLTF; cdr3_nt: TGTGCCAGCAGTGTACCCTCCGGGGCCAACGTCCTGACTTTC
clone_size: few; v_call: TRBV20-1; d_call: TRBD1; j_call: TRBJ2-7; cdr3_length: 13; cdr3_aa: CSASGTGVYEQYF; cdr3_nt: TGCAGTGCTAGCGGGACAGGGGTATACGAGCAGTACTTC
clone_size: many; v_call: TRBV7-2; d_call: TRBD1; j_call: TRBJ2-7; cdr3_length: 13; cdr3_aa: CASSLEARGQVYF; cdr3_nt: TGTGCCAGCAGCTTAGAAGCCCGGGGACAGGTTTACTTC
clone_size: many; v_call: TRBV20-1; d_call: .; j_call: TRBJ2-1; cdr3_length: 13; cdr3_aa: CSARDEIMDEQFF; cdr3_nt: TGCAGTGCTAGAGACGAGATTATGGATGAGCAGTTCTTC
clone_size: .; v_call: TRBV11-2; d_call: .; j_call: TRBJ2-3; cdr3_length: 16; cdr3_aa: CASRPPGTAFRNTQYF; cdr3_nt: TGTGCCAGCAGACCGCCCGGGACTGCCTTTCGGAATACGCAGTATTTT
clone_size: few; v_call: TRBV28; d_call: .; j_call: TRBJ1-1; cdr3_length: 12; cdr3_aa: CASSSRASEAFF; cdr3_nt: TGTGCCAGCAGTTCGAGGGCCAGTGAAGCTTTCTTT
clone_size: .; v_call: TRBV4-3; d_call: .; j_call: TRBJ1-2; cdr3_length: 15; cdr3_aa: CASSQEGAGVYGYTF; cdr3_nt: TGCGCCAGCAGCCAAGAGGGCGCAGGGGTGTATGGCTACACCTTC